This TCR beta chain was sequenced for a study of shared clonotypes between healthy human individuals. In the study overall: CD4 naive and CD4 memory each took three plates per donor, while CD8 naive took two and CD8 memory one.

Profiled with immunoSEQ multiplex PCR; TCRdb holds only in-frame clones, not every one. The table has around 2.3 million clones, around 95% seen once. Partitioning of CD4+ cells yielded a CD45RA+ naive subset and a CD45RA-negative memory subset. Germline V gene data show CDR1 as SGHRS and CDR2 as YFSETQ. Trimming stripped 1 base from V and 0 bases from J, with 16 bases between. The CDR3 has 17 amino acids. This clone has only one observation. The chain carries TRBV5-1 and TRBJ1-1; D ambiguous. Material for sequencing was naive CD4+ T cells sorted from blood. The subset is: CD45RA+ positively selected. This receptor was obtained from a man aged 18-30 years in good health. CDR3 coding DNA: TGCGCCAGCAGCTTGAACCAGTCTCCTTCCATGAACACTGAAGCTTTCTTT. Translating gives CASSLNQSPSMNTEAFF.